Listed below are T cell receptor beta chains from one sample, sequenced in a study of blood T cell repertoires in COVID-19. Generated by immunoSEQ multiplex PCR, the TCRdb table keeps only in-frame clones and is missing some. The repertoire includes 250,000 or so clones, 88% of them detected once, and 6% to 6.5% sits in the top ten. Sequencing was carried out using peripheral blood. Receptors were obtained from a woman between 25 and 40 years old with COVID-19, enrolled during active disease. The CDR3 runs from the conserved cysteine through the conserved F or W. D genes are given only for firm matches. The listing skips clone size in some rows; elsewhere it reads once, few, many or a size class.

15	once	TRBJ2-5	TRBV6-6	TRBD1	CASSSRDRGQETQYF	TGTGCCAGCAGTTCCCGGGACAGGGGGCAAGAGACCCAGTACTTC
14	.	TRBJ1-1	TRBV30	TRBD1	CAWSVRTGTTEAFF	TGTGCCTGGAGTGTCCGGACAGGAACCACTGAAGCTTTCTTT
16	few	TRBJ1-3	TRBV4-3	.	CASSQDLSPIRNTIYF	TGCGCCAGCAGCCAAGATCTGTCCCCTATCAGAAACACCATATATTTT
13	.	TRBJ1-1	TRBV12-3/TRBV12-4	.	CASSPGVGTEAFF	TGTGCCAGCAGCCCGGGTGTTGGAACTGAAGCTTTCTTT
13	.	TRBJ1-1	TRBV6-5	.	CASRLPGNTEAFF	TGTGCCAGCCGGTTACCAGGGAACACTGAAGCTTTCTTT
15	once	TRBJ2-7	TRBV11-2	.	CASSLGAGHSYEQYF	TGTGCCAGCAGCTTAGGGGCAGGTCACTCCTACGAGCAGTACTTC
16	.	TRBJ2-1	TRBV14	.	CASSQDLGLNNNEQFF	TGTGCCAGCAGCCAAGATCTGGGACTCAATAACAATGAGCAGTTCTTC
15	once	TRBJ1-4	TRBV9	TRBD1	CAASQGGGPGEKLFF	TGTGCCGCGTCGCAGGGGGGCGGACCGGGAGAAAAACTGTTTTTT
15	.	TRBJ2-5	TRBV11-1	.	CASSLFLSSGETQYF	TGTGCCAGCAGCTTATTCCTTAGTAGCGGAGAGACCCAGTACTTC
16	once	TRBJ2-1	TRBV6-5	TRBD2	CASSYSLAGGYNEQFF	TGTGCCAGCAGTTACAGTCTAGCGGGGGGATACAATGAGCAGTTCTTC
15	.	TRBJ2-3	TRBV5-1	TRBD1	CASSLGQGGTDTQYF	TGCGCCAGCAGCTTGGGACAGGGCGGGACAGATACGCAGTATTTT
17	.	TRBJ2-3	TRBV28	TRBD2	CASKELPREDLTDTQYF	TGTGCCAGCAAGGAATTGCCCCGGGAGGACCTCACAGATACGCAGTATTTT
14	.	TRBJ2-7	TRBV6-1	TRBD2	CASSEGWGGYEQYF	TGTGCCAGCAGTGAAGGGTGGGGGGGCTACGAGCAGTACTTC
16	.	TRBJ1-2	TRBV5-8	TRBD1	CASSLQPGQGNGGYTF	TGTGCCAGCAGCCTTCAACCGGGACAGGGGAACGGAGGCTACACCTTC
13	.	TRBJ2-3	TRBV4-3	.	CASSQGLQDTQYF	TGCGCCAGCAGCCAAGGACTTCAAGATACGCAGTATTTT
18	.	TRBJ1-2	TRBV6-1	.	CASSAEFEPPREPGGYTF	TGTGCCAGCAGTGCCGAGTTCGAGCCCCCTCGGGAGCCAGGGGGCTACACCTTC
15	.	TRBJ2-1	TRBV11-2	TRBD2	CASSLTSGGYNEQFF	TGTGCCAGCAGCTTAACTAGCGGGGGGTACAATGAGCAGTTCTTC
17	.	TRBJ2-2	TRBV21-1	.	CASSPRQGTRPTGELFF	TGTGCCAGCAGCCCCCGACAGGGAACGCGGCCCACCGGGGAGCTGTTTTTT
15	.	TRBJ2-1	TRBV7-8	.	CASSVGWSSYNEQFF	TGTGCCAGCAGCGTCGGGTGGAGCTCCTACAATGAGCAGTTCTTC
16	.	TRBJ2-1	TRBV19	TRBD1	CASSITGTGARNEQFF	TGTGCCAGTAGTATAACCGGGACAGGGGCGCGGAATGAGCAGTTCTTC
14	once	TRBJ1-1	TRBV4-2	.	CASSQDSASAEAFF	TGTGCCAGCAGCCAAGACAGCGCGTCAGCTGAAGCTTTCTTT
14	.	TRBJ1-5	TRBV2	TRBD1	CASSEPQGEQPQHF	TGTGCCAGCAGTGAACCGCAGGGGGAACAGCCCCAGCATTTT
12	.	TRBJ1-1	TRBV27	.	CASRSQRREAFF	TGTGCCAGCAGGTCACAACGGAGAGAAGCTTTCTTT
11	.	TRBJ1-2	TRBV5-4	TRBD1	CASSTGVGYTF	TGTGCCAGCAGCACAGGGGTCGGCTACACCTTC
11	.	TRBJ2-1	TRBV6-5	.	CASRLYNEQFF	TGTGCCAGTAGACTTTACAATGAGCAGTTCTTC
19	.	TRBJ1-4	TRBV15	.	CATSRGMYTSWETNEKLFF	TGTGCCACCAGCAGAGGAATGTACACTTCTTGGGAGACTAATGAAAAACTGTTTTTT
14	.	TRBJ2-3	TRBV11-3	.	CASSPGVSTDTQYF	TGTGCCAGCAGCCCCGGGGTAAGCACAGATACGCAGTATTTT
14	.	TRBJ2-5	TRBV4-1	TRBD2	CASSQGLGLRTQYF	TGCGCCAGCAGCCAGGGACTAGGGCTGCGAACCCAGTACTTC
14	.	TRBJ2-3	TRBV24-1	.	CATSDWGGPDTQYF	TGTGCCACCAGTGATTGGGGGGGCCCAGATACGCAGTATTTT
17	.	TRBJ2-5	TRBV15	TRBD1	CATSRGRDRGLQETQYF	TGTGCCACCAGCAGAGGTCGCGACAGGGGGCTCCAAGAGACCCAGTACTTC
16	.	TRBJ1-4	TRBV11-2	TRBD1	CASSNSGQGLNEKLFF	TGTGCCAGCAGTAATTCGGGACAGGGTCTTAATGAAAAACTGTTTTTT
13	.	TRBJ2-7	TRBV1	.	CTSFSGLAPEQYF	TGCACCAGCTTCTCGGGACTAGCCCCCGAGCAGTACTTC
14	.	TRBJ1-2	TRBV24-1	.	CAAAARDLAYGYTF	TGTGCCGCGGCGGCTCGGGATCTGGCCTATGGCTACACCTTC
15	.	TRBJ1-6	TRBV3-1/TRBV3-2	.	CASSHGSGSDSPLHF	TGTGCCAGCAGCCATGGCTCCGGGTCGGATTCACCCCTCCACTTT
15	.	TRBJ1-6	TRBV5-1	.	CASSLVAGVASPLHF	TGCGCCAGCAGCTTGGTCGCAGGGGTAGCTTCACCCCTCCACTTT
20	few	TRBJ2-3	TRBV11-3	TRBD1	CASSTRTGDDLGGSTDTQYF	TGTGCCAGCAGCACCCGGACAGGGGACGATCTCGGGGGGAGCACAGATACGCAGTATTTT
12	.	TRBJ1-1	TRBV4-2	TRBD1	CASSQEQGRAFF	TGTGCCAGCAGCCAAGAACAGGGGCGAGCTTTCTTT
15	.	TRBJ2-2	TRBV11-3	TRBD2	CASRGTSGSTGELFF	TGTGCCAGCAGAGGGACTAGCGGGTCGACCGGGGAGCTGTTTTTT
18	.	TRBJ2-1	TRBV3-1/TRBV3-2	.	CASSQDTGRGISYNEQFF	TGTGCCAGCAGCCAAGACACAGGTCGGGGGATATCATACAATGAGCAGTTCTTC
15	.	TRBJ1-5	TRBV19	.	CASSIAQYSNQPQHF	TGTGCCAGTAGTATAGCGCAGTATAGCAATCAGCCCCAGCATTTT
13	.	TRBJ1-6	TRBV6-5	TRBD1	CASSTGVFAPLHF	TGTGCCAGCAGCACAGGGGTTTTCGCACCCCTCCACTTT
17	.	TRBJ2-1	TRBV7-9	.	CASSGEGYRDSGNEQFF	TGTGCCAGCAGCGGGGAGGGCTACAGGGATTCAGGCAATGAGCAGTTCTTC
17	once	TRBJ2-2	TRBV5-4	TRBD2	CANSRGLAGDDTGELFF	TGTGCCAATTCTCGTGGACTAGCGGGAGATGACACCGGGGAGCTGTTTTTT
17	.	TRBJ2-2	TRBV19	TRBD1	CATKNRDRGGGTGELFF	TGTGCCACTAAAAACCGGGACAGGGGTGGGGGTACCGGGGAGCTGTTTTTT
13	.	TRBJ2-7	TRBV12-3/TRBV12-4	.	CASSFLDSSEQYF	TGTGCCAGCAGTTTCCTGGACTCGAGCGAGCAGTACTTC
13	once	TRBJ2-1	TRBV18	.	CASSPQLLDEQFF	TGTGCCAGCTCCCCACAGCTACTGGATGAGCAGTTCTTC
15	.	TRBJ2-4	TRBV7-2	TRBD1	CASSLGAGGQGIQYF	TGTGCCAGCAGCTTAGGCGCAGGGGGCCAGGGCATTCAGTACTTC
16	.	TRBJ2-3	TRBV5-1	TRBD1	CASILQPGQGTDTQYF	TGCGCCAGCATCCTACAACCGGGACAGGGCACAGATACGCAGTATTTT